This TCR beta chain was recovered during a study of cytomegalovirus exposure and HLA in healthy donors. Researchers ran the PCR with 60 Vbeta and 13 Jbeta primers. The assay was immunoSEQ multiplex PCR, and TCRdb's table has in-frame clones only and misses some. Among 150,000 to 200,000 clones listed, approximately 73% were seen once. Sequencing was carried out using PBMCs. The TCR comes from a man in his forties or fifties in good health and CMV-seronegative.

The CDR3 nucleotides are TGTGCCAGCAGCAAGGGACAAGAGAACACTGAAGCTTTCTTT. Its translation: CASSKGQENTEAFF. This rearrangement joins TRBV7-6 to TRBJ1-1; TRBD1 is a possible D gene (6 bases). Per the germline V gene, CDR1 is SGHVS and CDR2 is FNYEAQ. CDR3 size: 14 residues. V lost 5 bases and J lost 1, with 11 bases in between. The whole variable domain, filled in from reference TRBV7-6 and TRBJ1-1, reads GAGVSQSPRYKVTKRGQDVALRCDPISGHVSLYWYRQALGQGPEFLTYFNYEAQQDKSGLPNDRFSAERPEGSISTLTIQRTEQRDSAMYRCASSKGQENTEAFFGQGTRLTVV.